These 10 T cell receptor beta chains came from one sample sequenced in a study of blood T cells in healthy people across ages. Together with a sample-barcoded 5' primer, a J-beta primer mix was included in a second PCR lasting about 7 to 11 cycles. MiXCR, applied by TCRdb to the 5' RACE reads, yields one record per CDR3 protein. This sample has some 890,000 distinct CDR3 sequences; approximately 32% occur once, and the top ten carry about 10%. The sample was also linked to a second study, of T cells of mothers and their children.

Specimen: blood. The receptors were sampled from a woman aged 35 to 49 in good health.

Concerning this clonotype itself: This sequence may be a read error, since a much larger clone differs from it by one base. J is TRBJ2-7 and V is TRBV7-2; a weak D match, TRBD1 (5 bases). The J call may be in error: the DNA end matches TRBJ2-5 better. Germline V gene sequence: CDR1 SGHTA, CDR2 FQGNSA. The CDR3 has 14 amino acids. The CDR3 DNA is TGTACCAGCAGCTTAGCAAGGGGAACAGAGACCCAGTACTTC. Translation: CTSSLARGTETQYF.

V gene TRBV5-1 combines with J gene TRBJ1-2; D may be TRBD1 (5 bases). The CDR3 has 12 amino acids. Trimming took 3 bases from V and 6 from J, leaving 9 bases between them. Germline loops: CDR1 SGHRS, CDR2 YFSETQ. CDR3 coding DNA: TGCGCCAGCAGCTCGATGGGGCATGGCTACACCTTC. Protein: CASSSMGHGYTF. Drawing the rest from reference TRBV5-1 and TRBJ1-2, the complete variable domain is KAGVTQTPRYLIKTRGQQVTLSCSPISGHRSVSWYQQTPGQGLQFLFEYFSETQRNKGNFPGRFSGRQFSNSRSEMNVSTLELGDSALYLCASSSMGHGYTFGSGTRLTVV.

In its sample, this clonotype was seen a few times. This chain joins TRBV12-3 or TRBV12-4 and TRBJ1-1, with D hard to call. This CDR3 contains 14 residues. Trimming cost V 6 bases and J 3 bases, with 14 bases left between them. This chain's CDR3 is CASRWSRPDTEAFF. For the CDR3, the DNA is TGTGCCAGCAGGTGGAGTAGGCCCGACACTGAAGCTTTCTTT.

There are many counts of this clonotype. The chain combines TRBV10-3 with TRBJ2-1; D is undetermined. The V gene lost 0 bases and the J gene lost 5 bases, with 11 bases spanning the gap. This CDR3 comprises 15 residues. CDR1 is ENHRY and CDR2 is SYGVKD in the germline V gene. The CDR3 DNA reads TGTGCCATCAGTGAGTCCGTCGATGGGAACAATGAGCAGTTCTTC. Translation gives CAISESVDGNNEQFF.

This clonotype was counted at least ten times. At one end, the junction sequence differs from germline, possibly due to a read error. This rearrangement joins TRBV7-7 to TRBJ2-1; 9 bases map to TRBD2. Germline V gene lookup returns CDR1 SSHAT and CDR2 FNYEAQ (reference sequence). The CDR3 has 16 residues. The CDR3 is CASSLVAGATYNEQFF. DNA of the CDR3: TGTGCTAGCAGCTTAGTAGCGGGGGCTACCTACAATGAGCAGTTCTTC.

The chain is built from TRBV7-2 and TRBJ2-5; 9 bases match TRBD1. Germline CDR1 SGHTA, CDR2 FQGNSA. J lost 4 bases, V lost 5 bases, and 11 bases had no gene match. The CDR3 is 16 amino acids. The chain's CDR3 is CASSPPGQGYGETQYF. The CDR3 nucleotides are TGTGCCAGCAGCCCACCGGGACAGGGTTATGGAGAGACCCAGTACTTC.

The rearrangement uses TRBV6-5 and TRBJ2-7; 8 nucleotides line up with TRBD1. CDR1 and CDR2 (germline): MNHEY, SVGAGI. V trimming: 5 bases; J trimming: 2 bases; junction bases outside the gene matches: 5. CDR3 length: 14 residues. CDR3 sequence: CASSGQQGAYEQYF. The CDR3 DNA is TGTGCCAGCAGTGGACAACAGGGGGCCTACGAGCAGTACTTC.

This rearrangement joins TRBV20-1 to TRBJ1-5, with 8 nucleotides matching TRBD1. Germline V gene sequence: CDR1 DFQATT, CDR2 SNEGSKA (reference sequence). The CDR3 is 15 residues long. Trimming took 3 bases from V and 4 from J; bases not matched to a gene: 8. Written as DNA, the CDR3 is TGCAGTGCTAGTCAGGGGGCCTTCGGAAATCAGCCCCAGCATTTT. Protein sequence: CSASQGAFGNQPQHF.

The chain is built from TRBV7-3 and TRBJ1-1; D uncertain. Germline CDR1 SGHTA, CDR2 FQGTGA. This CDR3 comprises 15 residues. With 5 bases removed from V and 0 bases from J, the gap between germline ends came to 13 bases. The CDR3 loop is CASSLLPTLNTEAFF. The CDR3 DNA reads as TGTGCCAGCAGCCTGCTTCCGACACTGAACACTGAAGCTTTCTTT.

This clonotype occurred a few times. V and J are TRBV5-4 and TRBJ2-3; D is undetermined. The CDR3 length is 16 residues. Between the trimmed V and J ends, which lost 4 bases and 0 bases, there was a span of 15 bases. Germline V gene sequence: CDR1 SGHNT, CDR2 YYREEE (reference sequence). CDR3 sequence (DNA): TGTGCCAGCAGCCCACCGGGCAGAGATAGCACAGATACGCAGTATTTT. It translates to CASSPPGRDSTDTQYF.